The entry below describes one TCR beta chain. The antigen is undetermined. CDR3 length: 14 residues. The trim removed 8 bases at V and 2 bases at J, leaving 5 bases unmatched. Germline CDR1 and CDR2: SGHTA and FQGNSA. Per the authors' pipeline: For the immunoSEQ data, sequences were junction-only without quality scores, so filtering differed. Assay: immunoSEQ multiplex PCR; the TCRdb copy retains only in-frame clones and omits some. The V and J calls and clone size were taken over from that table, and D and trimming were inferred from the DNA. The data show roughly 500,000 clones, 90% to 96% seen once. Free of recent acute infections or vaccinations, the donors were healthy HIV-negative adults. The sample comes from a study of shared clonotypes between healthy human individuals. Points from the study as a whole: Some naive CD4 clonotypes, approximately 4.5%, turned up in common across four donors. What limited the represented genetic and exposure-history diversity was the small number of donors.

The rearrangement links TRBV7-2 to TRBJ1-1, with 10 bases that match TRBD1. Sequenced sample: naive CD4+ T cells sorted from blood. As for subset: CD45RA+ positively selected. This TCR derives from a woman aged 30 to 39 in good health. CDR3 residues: CASYLTGGNTEAFF. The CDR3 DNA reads TGTGCCAGCTATTTGACAGGGGGCAACACTGAAGCTTTCTTT. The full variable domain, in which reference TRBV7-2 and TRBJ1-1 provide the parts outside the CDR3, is GAGVSQSPSNKVTEKGKDVELRCDPISGHTALYWYRQSLGQGLEFLIYFQGNSAPDKSGLPSDRFSAERTGGSVSTLTIQRTQQEDSAVYLCASYLTGGNTEAFFGQGTRLTVV.